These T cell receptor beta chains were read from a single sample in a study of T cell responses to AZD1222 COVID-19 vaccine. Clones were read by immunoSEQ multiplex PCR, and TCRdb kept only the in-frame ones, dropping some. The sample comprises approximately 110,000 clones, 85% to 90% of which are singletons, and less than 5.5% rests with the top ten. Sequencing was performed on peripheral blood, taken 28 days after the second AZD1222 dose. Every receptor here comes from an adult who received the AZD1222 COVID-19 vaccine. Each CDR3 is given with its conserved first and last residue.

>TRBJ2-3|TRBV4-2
CASSQPDRVDTDTQYF
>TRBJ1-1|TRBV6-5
CASSFAAPIEAFF
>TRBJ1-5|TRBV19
CASSISRDSRRPQHF
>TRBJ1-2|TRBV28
CASSFNRGYGYTF
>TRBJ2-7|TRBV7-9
CASSGSGTAVYEQYF
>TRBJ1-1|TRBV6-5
CASRQSTEAFF
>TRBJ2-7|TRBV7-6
CASSLSDMLLREQYF
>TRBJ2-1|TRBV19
CASSPAGTAYNEQFF
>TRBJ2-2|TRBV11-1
CASSHTNTGELFF
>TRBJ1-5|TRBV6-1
CASSDPNRGQSQPQHF
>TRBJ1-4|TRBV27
CASSAGTGGDEKLFF
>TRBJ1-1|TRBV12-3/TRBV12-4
CASSGQQNTEAFF
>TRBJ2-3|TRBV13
CASSTNLAGAAGDTQYF
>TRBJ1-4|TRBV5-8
CASSPGTVATNEKLFF
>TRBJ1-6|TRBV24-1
CATKRQKPRSYNSPLHF
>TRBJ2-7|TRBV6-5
CASSRGDRVSEQYF
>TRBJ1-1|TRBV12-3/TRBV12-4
CASGAEAFF
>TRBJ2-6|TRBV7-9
CALHPGQFSSGANVLTF
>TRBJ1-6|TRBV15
CATSIPGYNSPLHF
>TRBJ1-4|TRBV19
CASSIASVNEKLFF
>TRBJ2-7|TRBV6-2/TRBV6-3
CASSQKGGYEQYF
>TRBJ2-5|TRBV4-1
CASSRTERHRQETQYF
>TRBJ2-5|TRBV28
CASIVGGGETQYF
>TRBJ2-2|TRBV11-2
CASSLTQGGGELFF